The present T cell receptor beta chain was sequenced within a study of response to subunit inactivated influenza vaccine. Study findings and constraints: It was the authors' suggestion that each seasonal influenza vaccination recruits few new T cells.

The CDR3 totals 17 residues. Germline assignment: CDR1 SGHRS and CDR2 YFSETQ. V was trimmed by 4 bases and J by 0 bases, leaving 17 bases between them. TCRdb used MiXCR to reprocess the RT-PCR reads, holding one entry per CDR3 protein. This table holds approximately 530,000 distinct CDR3 sequences, 10% to 15% found once. This clonotype occurred a few times. Its antigen remains unknown. This chain links TRBV5-1 with TRBJ2-1; the D call may be TRBD1 or TRBD2 (5 bases each). The TCR was taken from a man aged 50 or older who received an inactivated influenza vaccine. This sample comprised PBMCs from blood, obtained roughly 45 days after vaccination. CDR3 protein: CASSAPTGRISYNEQFF. CDR3 coding DNA: TGCGCCAGCAGCGCCCCCACGGGACGAATCTCCTACAATGAGCAGTTCTTC.